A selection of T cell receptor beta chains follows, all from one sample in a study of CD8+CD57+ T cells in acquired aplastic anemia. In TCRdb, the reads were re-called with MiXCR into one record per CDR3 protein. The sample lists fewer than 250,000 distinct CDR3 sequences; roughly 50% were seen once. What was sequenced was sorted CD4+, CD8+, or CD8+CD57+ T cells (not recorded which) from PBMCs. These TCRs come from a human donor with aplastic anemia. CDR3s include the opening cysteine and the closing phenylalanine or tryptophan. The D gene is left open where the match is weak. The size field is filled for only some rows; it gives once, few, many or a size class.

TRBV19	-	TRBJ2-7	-	CASSIEITGGVAYEQYF	TGTGCCAGTAGTATAGAGATTACGGGCGGGGTGGCCTACGAGCAGTACTTC
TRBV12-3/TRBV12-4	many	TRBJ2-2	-	CASSPSGQGPTGELFF	TGTGCCAGCAGTCCCTCGGGACAAGGGCCCACCGGGGAGCTGTTTTTT
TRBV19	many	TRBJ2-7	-	CASSTVPYEQYF	TGTGCCAGTAGCACAGTCCCCTACGAGCAGTACTTC
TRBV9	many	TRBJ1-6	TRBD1	CASSVGQGFGSPLHF	TGTGCCAGCAGCGTGGGACAGGGATTTGGTTCACCCCTCCACTTT
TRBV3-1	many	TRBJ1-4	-	CASSQVMSEKLFF	TGTGCCAGCAGCCAAGTCATGTCCGAAAAACTGTTTTTT
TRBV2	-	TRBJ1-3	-	CASSVFLISGNTIYF	TGTGCCAGCAGTGTATTTCTGATCTCTGGAAACACCATATATTTT
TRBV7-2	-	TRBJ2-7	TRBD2	CASSLGGAGGWYEQYF	TGTGCCAGCAGCTTAGGAGGGGCGGGGGGATGGTACGAGCAGTACTTC
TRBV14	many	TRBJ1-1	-	CASSPGITEAFF	TGTGCCAGCAGCCCGGGGATCACTGAAGCTTTCTTT
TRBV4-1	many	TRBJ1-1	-	CASSQEGQVISEAFF	TGCGCCAGCAGCCAAGAAGGCCAGGTGATCTCTGAAGCTTTCTTT
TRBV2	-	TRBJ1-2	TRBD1	CASRSTGQGYGYTF	TGTGCCAGCAGGTCGACAGGGCAGGGCTATGGCTACACCTTC
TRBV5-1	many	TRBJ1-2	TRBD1	CASSFGQGGGYTF	TGCGCCAGCAGCTTCGGACAGGGGGGAGGCTACACCTTC
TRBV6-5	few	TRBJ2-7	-	CASSYSTSGPYEQYF	TGTGCCAGCAGTTACTCGACCTCAGGCCCCTACGAGCAGTACTTC
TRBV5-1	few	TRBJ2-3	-	CASSPVRGPYSTDAQYF	TGCGCCAGCAGCCCCGTGAGGGGTCCCTATAGCACAGATGCGCAGTATTTT
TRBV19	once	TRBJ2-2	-	CASSPQGVNTGELFF	TGTGCCAGTAGTCCACAGGGAGTGAACACCGGGGAGCTGTTTTTT
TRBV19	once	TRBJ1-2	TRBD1	CAGTPGQGAYGYTF	TGTGCCGGTACCCCAGGACAGGGGGCCTATGGCTACACCTTC
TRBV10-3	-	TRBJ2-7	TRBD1	CAISGTGVTYEQYF	TGTGCCATCAGCGGGACAGGGGTTACCTACGAGCAGTACTTC
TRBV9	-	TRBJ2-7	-	CASSAFHEQYF	TGTGCCAGCAGCGCCTTCCACGAGCAGTACTTC
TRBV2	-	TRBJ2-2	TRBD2	CASSELAGSYAGELFF	TGTGCCAGCAGTGAACTAGCGGGATCGTACGCCGGGGAGCTGTTTTTT
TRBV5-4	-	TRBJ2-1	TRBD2	CAGRLAGGHNEQFF	TGTGCCGGTCGACTAGCGGGAGGACACAATGAGCAGTTCTTC
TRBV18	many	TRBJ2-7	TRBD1	CASSPRTGEGDEQYF	TGTGCCAGCTCACCACGGACAGGGGAGGGTGACGAGCAGTACTTC
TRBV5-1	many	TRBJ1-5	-	CASSSGAGFEQPQHF	TGCGCCAGCAGCTCGGGGGCAGGGTTTGAGCAGCCCCAGCATTTT
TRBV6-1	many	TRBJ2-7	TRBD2	CASSELSGTTYEQYF	TGTGCCAGCAGTGAATTGTCAGGGACTACCTACGAGCAGTACTTC
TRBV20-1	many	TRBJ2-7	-	CSARASLGITTYEQYF	TGCAGTGCTCGCGCGTCACTGGGGATTACTACCTACGAGCAGTACTTC
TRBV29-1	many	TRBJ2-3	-	CSVEGLDSSTDTQYF	TGCAGCGTTGAGGGCCTGGACAGTAGCACAGATACGCAGTATTTT
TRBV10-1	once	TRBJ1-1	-	CAISESQGGTEALF	TGCGCCATCAGTGAGAGCCAGGGCGGCACTGAAGCTCTCTTT
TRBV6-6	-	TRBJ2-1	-	CASSYGGSAYNEQFF	TGTGCCAGCAGTTACGGGGGTTCCGCCTACAATGAGCAGTTCTTC
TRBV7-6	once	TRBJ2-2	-	CASSLGWNTGELFF	TGTGCCAGCAGCTTAGGATGGAACACTGGGGAGCTGTTTTTT
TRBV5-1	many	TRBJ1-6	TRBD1	CASSQGQGEGSPLHF	TGCGCCAGCAGCCAGGGACAGGGCGAGGGTTCACCCCTCCACTTT
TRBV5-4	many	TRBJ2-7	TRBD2	CASSLDSGGAFEQYF	TGTGCCAGCAGCTTGGATAGCGGGGGGGCTTTCGAGCAGTACTTC
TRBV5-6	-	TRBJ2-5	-	CASSPQYQETQYF	TGTGCCAGCAGCCCACAGTACCAAGAGACCCAGTACTTC
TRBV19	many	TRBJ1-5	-	CASSQRTLSPQHF	TGTGCCAGTAGCCAACGGACACTCTCGCCCCAGCATTTT
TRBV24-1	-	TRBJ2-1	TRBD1	CATSEPGQGRNEQFF	TGTGCCACCAGTGAACCGGGACAGGGTCGCAATGAGCAGTTCTTC
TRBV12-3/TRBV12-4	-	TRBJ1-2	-	CASSSGRGNYGYTF	TGTGCCAGCAGCTCGGGCAGGGGTAACTATGGCTACACCTTC
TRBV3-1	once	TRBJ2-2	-	CASSQGRTGELFF	TGTGCCAGCAGCCAAGGGCGTACCGGGGAGCTGTTTTTT
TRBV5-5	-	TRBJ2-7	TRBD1	CASSQGATYEQYF	TGTGCCAGCAGTCAGGGGGCCACCTACGAGCAGTACTTC
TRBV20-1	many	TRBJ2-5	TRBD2	CSATGTSGGFKNQETQYF	TGCAGTGCCACCGGGACTAGCGGGGGCTTTAAAAACCAAGAGACCCAGTACTTC
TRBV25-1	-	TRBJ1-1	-	CASSPGSSGNTEAFF	TGTGCCAGCAGCCCAGGATCCTCTGGAAACACTGAAGCTTTCTTT
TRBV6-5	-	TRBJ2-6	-	CATSGVGSGANVLIF	-
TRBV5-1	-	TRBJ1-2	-	CASSLGEGSWGYTF	TGCGCCAGCAGCTTGGGGGAGGGGTCTTGGGGCTACACCTTC
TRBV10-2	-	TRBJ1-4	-	CASRVGVAANEKLFF	TGCGCCAGCAGGGTCGGAGTTGCGGCTAATGAAAAACTGTTTTTT
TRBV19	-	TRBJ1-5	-	CASSISALNQPQHF	TGTGCCAGTAGTATCTCCGCTCTCAATCAGCCCCAGCATTTT
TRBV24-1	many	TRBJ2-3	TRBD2	CATSDTGLVDTQYF	TGTGCCACCAGTGATACGGGACTAGTTGATACGCAGTATTTT
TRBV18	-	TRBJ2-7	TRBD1	CASSPSGTDEQYF	TGTGCCAGCTCACCCTCCGGGACAGACGAGCAGTACTTC
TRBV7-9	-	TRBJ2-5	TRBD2	CASSTGLGRRTQYF	TGTGCCAGCAGCACGGGACTAGGACGTCGAACCCAGTACTTC
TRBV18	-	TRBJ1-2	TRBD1	CASSRDREDYSYTF	TGTGCCAGCTCACGGGACAGGGAGGACTATAGCTACACCTTC
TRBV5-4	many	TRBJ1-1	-	CASREGREAFF	TGTGCCAGCAGGGAGGGACGGGAAGCTTTCTTT
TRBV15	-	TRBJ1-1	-	CATSGGSNTEAFF	TGTGCCACCAGCGGAGGCTCAAACACTGAAGCTTTCTTT
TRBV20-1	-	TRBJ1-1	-	CSARLQQSPYTEAFF	TGCAGTGCCCGGCTCCAACAGAGTCCTTACACTGAAGCTTTCTTT
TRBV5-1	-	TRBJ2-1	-	CASRMVGPPSYNEQFF	TGCGCCAGCAGGATGGTGGGACCACCCTCCTACAATGAGCAGTTCTTC
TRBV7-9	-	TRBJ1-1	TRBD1	CASSVQGQGRVRTEAFF	TGTGCCAGCAGCGTTCAAGGACAGGGAAGAGTGAGAACTGAAGCTTTCTTT
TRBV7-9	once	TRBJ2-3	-	CASTLGGVSSYNEQYF	TGTGCCAGCACCCTAGGTGGGGTCAGCTCCTACAATGAGCAGTATTTT
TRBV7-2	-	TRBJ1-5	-	CASAWLHLRFGDQHF	-
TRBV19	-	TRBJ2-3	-	CASGGRGGTDTQYF	TGTGCCAGTGGAGGGAGGGGGGGCACAGATACGCAGTATTTT
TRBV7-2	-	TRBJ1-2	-	CASSPRPTGDYGYTF	TGTGCCAGCAGCCCTAGACCGACAGGCGACTATGGCTACACCTTC